This T cell receptor beta chain was obtained from a study of blood T cell repertoires in COVID-19 (dated by TCRdb to the early 2020s). At the level of the whole study: Collaborator samples came from the United States, Italy and Spain and covered acute and convalescent phases of COVID-19. The dataset comprised deeply sampled blood TCRbeta repertoires from subjects exposed to, actively infected with, or recovered from COVID-19. The prospective study material was composed of cDNA or gDNA derived from T cells, B-cell-depleted T cells, or PBMCs. Samples came from the ongoing ImmuneRACE study (first 160 participants) plus 1,254 subjects from 6 global collaborators. Where available, HLA class I and class II types were taken from metadata supplied by the sample provider and were not determined by assay-based typing. The sample metadata nearly always contained a de-identified subject ID, COVID-19 status, age in years and sex. The repertoires were released in a freely available public database intended as a resource for research on the immune response to SARS-CoV-2.

In regard to this clone: It lacks a known antigen. Within one base of it there is no much larger clone, and no base qualities were kept.

TCRbeta CDR3 regions were amplified from genomic DNA by means of the immunoSEQ Assay, a bias-controlled multiplex PCR. As for the original processing: The number of nucleated cells in each sample was estimated from the amplification of reference gene primers within the assay. Sequence reads were collapsed and filtered to measure the absolute abundance of every unique TCRbeta CDR3 rearrangement. For each sample, productive Simpson clonality was calculated by taking the square root of Simpson's diversity index across productive rearrangements. TCRdb took over this immuneACCESS table, retaining in-frame rearrangements with V and J assigned. Such tables are incomplete; in checked studies, under half of the missing clones stem from an unresolved V gene, and the remainder is unexplained. V, J and clone size are those of that table, while D and trimming were read from the DNA. The sample table contains more than 95,000 clones; only one count was recorded for over 70% of them. The top ten clonotypes cover under 4.5% of the sample.

The collaborating institutions used their own protocols to collect whole blood in K2EDTA tubes. Collaborator samples were shipped for TCRbeta analysis as frozen whole blood, isolated PBMCs, or DNA extracted from either sample type. Counted from cysteine to phenylalanine, this CDR3 has 15 amino acids. Only the CDR3 portion is preserved as DNA: 45 bases, with reading frame beginning at the first base. CDR1 and CDR2 are read off the germline V gene as SGDLS and YYNGEE. Germline trimming: 5 bases from V, 3 bases from J; junction bases outside gene matches: 4. General findings and caveats noted by the study authors: Clinical and demographic metadata were provided uncurated, with the amount varying by source and participant.

The V and J genes are TRBV9 and TRBJ1-6; TRBD1 agrees with 8 junctional bases. Material: peripheral blood. This receptor was identified in a woman aged 45-59 years with acute or convalescent COVID-19. The CDR3 amino acid sequence is: CASSDRGDYNSPLHF. DNA sequence: TGTGCCAGCAGTGACAGGGGAGACTATAATTCACCCCTCCACTTT.